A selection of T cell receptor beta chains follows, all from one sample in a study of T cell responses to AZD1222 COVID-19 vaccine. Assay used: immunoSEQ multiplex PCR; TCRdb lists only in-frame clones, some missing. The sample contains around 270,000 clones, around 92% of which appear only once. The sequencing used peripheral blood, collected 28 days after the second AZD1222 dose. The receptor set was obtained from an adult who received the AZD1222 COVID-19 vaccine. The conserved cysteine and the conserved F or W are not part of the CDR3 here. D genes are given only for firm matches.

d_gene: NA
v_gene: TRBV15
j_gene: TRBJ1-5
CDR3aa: ATSEGRSFAQPQH

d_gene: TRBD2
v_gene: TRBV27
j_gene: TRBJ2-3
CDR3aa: ASSFHGVGLAADTQY

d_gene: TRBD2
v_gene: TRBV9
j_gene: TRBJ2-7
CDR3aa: ASSTGTSVGYEQY

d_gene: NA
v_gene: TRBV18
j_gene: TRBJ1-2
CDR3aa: ASSPSREDRYT

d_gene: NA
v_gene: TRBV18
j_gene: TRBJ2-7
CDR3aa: ASSPPGRPYEQY

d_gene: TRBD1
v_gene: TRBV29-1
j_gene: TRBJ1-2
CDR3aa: SVDARDRGSYGYT

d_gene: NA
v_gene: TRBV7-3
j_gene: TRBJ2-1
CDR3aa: ASSSAGTNSYNEQF

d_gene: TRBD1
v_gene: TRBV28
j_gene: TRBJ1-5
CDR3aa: ASSYPHGQGNQPQH

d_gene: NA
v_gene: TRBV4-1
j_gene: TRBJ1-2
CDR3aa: ASSQDMMGGGGYT

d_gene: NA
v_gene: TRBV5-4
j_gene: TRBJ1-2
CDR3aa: ASSAKRIANYGYT

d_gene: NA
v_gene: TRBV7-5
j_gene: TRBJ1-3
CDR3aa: ARSLTGPPWGNTIY

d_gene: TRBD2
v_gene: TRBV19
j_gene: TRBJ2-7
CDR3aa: ASRGGSEYEQY

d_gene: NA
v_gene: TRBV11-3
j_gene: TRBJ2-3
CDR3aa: ASSPRVPPDTQY

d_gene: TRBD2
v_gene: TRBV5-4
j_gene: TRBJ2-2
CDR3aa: ASSPMTSGTNTGELF

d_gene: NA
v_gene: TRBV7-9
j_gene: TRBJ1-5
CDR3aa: ASSRTGNQPQH

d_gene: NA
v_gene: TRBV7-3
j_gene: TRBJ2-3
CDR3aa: ASSLIPGEDTQY

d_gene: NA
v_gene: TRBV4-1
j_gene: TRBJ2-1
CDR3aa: ASSQDPVYNEQF

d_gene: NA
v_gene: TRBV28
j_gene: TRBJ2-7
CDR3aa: ASIPTGLSYEQY

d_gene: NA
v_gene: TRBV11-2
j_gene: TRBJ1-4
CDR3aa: ASSLEVFRPATNEKLF

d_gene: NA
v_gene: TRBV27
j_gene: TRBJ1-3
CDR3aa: ASSLKPTGLSGNTIY

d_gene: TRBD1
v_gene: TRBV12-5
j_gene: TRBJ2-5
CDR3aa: ASGLVLGQGAGETQY

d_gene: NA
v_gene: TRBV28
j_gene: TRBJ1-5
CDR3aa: ASSRFQPQH

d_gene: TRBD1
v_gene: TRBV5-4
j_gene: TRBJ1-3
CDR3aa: ASSLSPGQGAKGNTIY

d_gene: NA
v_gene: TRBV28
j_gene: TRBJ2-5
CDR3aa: ASSSPHQETQY

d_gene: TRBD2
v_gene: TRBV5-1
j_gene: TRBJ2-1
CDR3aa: ASSPGLAGGWSDYNEQF

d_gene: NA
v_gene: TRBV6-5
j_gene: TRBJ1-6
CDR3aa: ASSYLGRTTQPLH

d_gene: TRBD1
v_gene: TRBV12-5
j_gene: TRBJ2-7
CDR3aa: ASGLDYYLFRDREYEQY

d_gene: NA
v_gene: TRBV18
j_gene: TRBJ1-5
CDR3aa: ASSPDNSNQPQH

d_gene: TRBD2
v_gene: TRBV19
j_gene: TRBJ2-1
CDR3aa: ASSREGNEQF

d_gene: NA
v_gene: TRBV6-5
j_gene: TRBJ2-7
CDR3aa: ASSYEAGWYEQY